Below, 28 T cell receptor beta chains from the same sample are listed, as sequenced in a study of T cell repertoires in cytomegalovirus infection. TCRdb passed the reads through MiXCR, listing each CDR3 protein once. The sample has some 700,000 distinct CDR3 sequences, 35% seen once. Source material: PBMCs. The receptors were gathered from a human donor in good health (CMV status not recorded). Some clones in this sample may be carry-over from other donors' samples.

At least ten counts were recorded for this clonotype. V usage is TRBV7-2 and J usage is TRBJ2-7, with 9 bases that match TRBD2. CDR3 length: 15 amino acids. In germline, CDR1 is SGHTA, CDR2 FQGNSA. Trimming cost V 4 bases and J 3 bases; bases outside gene matches: 7. The CDR3 sequence is CASSSVSGGLYEQYF. CDR3 coding DNA: TGTGCCAGCAGCTCCGTTAGCGGGGGTCTCTACGAGCAGTACTTC.

CDR3 residues: CSARELVERELTDTQYF. CDR3 nucleotides: TGCAGTGCTAGGGAGTTGGTAGAGCGGGAGCTCACAGATACGCAGTATTTT. The chain links TRBV20-1 to TRBJ2-3, with TRBD2 matching over 8 bases. Per the germline V gene, CDR1 is DFQATT and CDR2 is SNEGSKA (reference sequence). V lost 3 bases and J lost 2; bases outside the gene matches: 13. This CDR3 is 17 amino acids long.

The J gene is TRBJ1-2, the V gene TRBV28; no definite D call. V lost 6 bases to trimming and J lost 4 bases, with 12 bases between them. CDR1 MDHEN and CDR2 SYDVKM come from the germline V gene. This CDR3 comprises 13 residues. This chain's CDR3 is CASSDRAVYGYTF. For the CDR3, the DNA is TGTGCCAGCAGCGACCGGGCAGTCTATGGCTACACCTTC.

The chain joins TRBV20-1 to TRBJ2-7, with no clear D. This CDR3 has 13 residues. The V gene lost 2 bases and the J gene lost 2 bases, with 10 bases spanning the gap. Per the germline V gene, CDR1 is DFQATT and CDR2 is SNEGSKA (reference sequence). The CDR3, as DNA: TGCAGTGCTAGAAGAAGGACGGCCTACGAGCAGTACTTC. It specifies CSARRRTAYEQYF.

Note on this clonotype: Possible read error: a much larger clone is one base away. This CDR3 is missing its conserved last phenylalanine or tryptophan, likely due to a read error. The V gene is TRBV12-3 or TRBV12-4, the J gene TRBJ1-6; D not certain. The CDR3 is 13 residues long. Trimming pared 5 bases from V and 7 bases from J, leaving 9 bases between. CDR3 sequence reads: CASSPPGNSPLHC. The CDR3 DNA reads as TGTGCCAGCAGTCCACCGGGGAATTCACCCCTCCACTGT.

On this clonotype itself: A much bigger clone sits one base away, suggesting this may be a read error. J is TRBJ1-2 and V is TRBV7-9; D gene uncertain. CDR1 is SEHNR and CDR2 is FQNEAQ in the germline V gene (reference sequence). V lost 3 bases to trimming and J lost 0 bases, with 11 bases between them. The CDR3 length is 15 residues. The CDR3 bases are TGTGCCAGCAGCTTCGGGCAGCGTTCTAACTATGGCTACACCTTC. This gives the protein CASSFGQRSNYGYTF.

V gene TRBV27 combines with J gene TRBJ2-1, with a possible D match to TRBD1 (6 bases). Germline values: CDR1 MNHEY, CDR2 SMNVEV (reference sequence). CDR3 length equals 13 residues. DNA of the CDR3: TGTGCGTCAGGGGTTATGGGGGTCAATGAGCAGTTCTTC. Translation gives CASGVMGVNEQFF.

The V call is TRBV5-1, the J call TRBJ2-5; 12 positions match TRBD2. Germline V lookup: CDR1 SGHRS, CDR2 YFSETQ. CDR3 length: 14 amino acids. Germline trimming cut 4 bases from V and 4 bases from J; bases unmatched to any gene: 2. The CDR3 coding sequence is TGCGCCAGCAGCGGGGGACTAGCGGGAGAGACCCAGTACTTC. This gives the protein CASSGGLAGETQYF.

This chain uses TRBV18 with TRBJ2-1; 7 nucleotides agree with TRBD2. Trimming took 2 bases from V and 4 from J; bases not matched to a gene: 5. Looked up from germline, CDR1 is KGHSH and CDR2 is LQKENI. The CDR3 sequence is 15 residues long. The CDR3 reads CASSPTPAGYNEQFF. CDR3 nucleotide sequence: TGTGCCAGCTCACCAACACCAGCGGGGTACAATGAGCAGTTCTTC.

This clonotype was counted only a few times. The chain links TRBV19 to TRBJ2-6; D may be TRBD1 (6 bases). The CDR3 is 15 amino acids. Germline CDR1 LNHDA, CDR2 SQIVND (reference sequence). V shed 6 bases and J shed 0 bases, with 9 bases lying between them. CDR3 DNA: TGTGCCAGTAGCCAGGGGACCTCTGGGGCCAACGTCCTGACTTTC. This codes for CASSQGTSGANVLTF.

The J gene is TRBJ1-2, the V gene TRBV7-8, with unresolved D. The CDR3 has 15 amino acids. Looked up from germline, CDR1 is SGHVS and CDR2 is FQNEAQ. The V and J ends lost 1 base and 5 bases respectively, with 14 bases between them. In DNA form, the CDR3 reads TGTGCCAGCAGCTTAGTCTCAGGAAAAGGTTATGGCTACACCTTC. Its protein product is CASSLVSGKGYGYTF.

Only one count was recorded for this clonotype. This chain joins TRBV19 and TRBJ1-1, with D perhaps matching TRBD1 (6 bases). The CDR3 covers 13 residues. Germline V gives CDR1 LNHDA, CDR2 SQIVND (reference sequence). Trimming took off 9 bases at V and 5 bases at J, with 16 bases between the two ends. CDR3 DNA sequence: TGTGCCAGCGGAACAGGGTTCAAGACTGAAGCTTTCTTT. Protein product: CASGTGFKTEAFF.

Many counts were recorded for this clonotype. The chain links TRBV7-2 to TRBJ2-7, with D tentatively TRBD1 (6 bases). Trimming removed 0 bases at V and 7 bases at J, with 16 bases between. Germline-derived CDR1 and CDR2 are SGHTA and FQGNSA. The CDR3 totals 15 residues. CDR3 residues: CASSLAADRSDEQYF. CDR3 coding DNA: TGTGCCAGCAGCTTAGCAGCTGACAGGAGCGATGAGCAGTACTTC.

This clonotype turned up a few times. The rearrangement links TRBV12-3 or TRBV12-4 to TRBJ2-5; D is uncertain. The CDR3 consists of 15 residues. V was clipped by 2 bases and J by 3 bases, with 13 bases between them. In nucleotides, the CDR3 is TGTGCCAGCAGTTTACGGCCGACGTTAAAAGAGACCCAGTACTTC. Its translation: CASSLRPTLKETQYF.

This clonotype was counted between two and nine times. This chain joins TRBV5-4 and TRBJ2-5, with a tentative D call TRBD2 (6 bases). The CDR3 runs 17 residues. V was trimmed by 1 base and J by 0 bases, leaving 16 bases between them. CDR1 is SGHNT, CDR2 YYREEE, per germline (reference sequence). The CDR3 here is CASSLWGSGSDQETQYF. CDR3 sequence (DNA): TGTGCCAGCAGCTTGTGGGGCTCCGGGAGCGACCAAGAGACCCAGTACTTC.

CDR3 protein: CASSYSTLWREGPDTQYF. The CDR3, as DNA: TGTGCCAGCAGTTACTCCACTCTATGGCGGGAGGGCCCAGATACGCAGTATTTT. The chain employs TRBV6-2 or TRBV6-3 and TRBJ2-3; 9 bases line up with TRBD2. The junction had 11 bases not matched to a gene; V was cut back by 0 bases and J by 4 bases. Germline V gene sequence: CDR1 MNHEY, CDR2 SVGEGT. The CDR3 has 18 residues.

This clonotype has a handful of counts. The gene calls are TRBV29-1 and TRBJ2-2; 8 bases align to TRBD1. The CDR3 runs to 13 residues. V was clipped by 7 bases and J by 4 bases; unmatched bases: 5. CDR1 and CDR2 from the germline V gene are SQVTM and ANQGSEA. The DNA for the CDR3 is TGCAGCGCTGGACAGGGTCCCACCGGGGAGCTGTTTTTT. Translating it yields CSAGQGPTGELFF.

The chain uses TRBV28 and TRBJ1-5; D not resolved. Trimming stripped 2 bases from V and 0 bases from J, with 11 bases between. This CDR3 region has 16 residues. From germline, CDR1 is MDHEN and CDR2 SYDVKM. For the CDR3, the DNA is TGTGCCAGCAGTTTAAAAACAGCATATAGCAATCAGCCCCAGCATTTT. Protein: CASSLKTAYSNQPQHF.

The V gene is TRBV5-3, the J gene TRBJ2-1, with TRBD1 identical over 8 bases. Being an ORF, TRBV5-3 has a function that is uncertain. After removal of 8 bases from V and 6 bases from J, the junction contained 7 bases not matched to a gene. The CDR3 totals 13 residues. In DNA, the CDR3 is TGTGCCAGCGTTGACAGGGGTGGCAATGAGCAGTTCTTC. This translates into CASVDRGGNEQFF.

This chain joins TRBV12-3 or TRBV12-4 and TRBJ1-3; possible D gene TRBD1, 6 bases. The ends were cut back, 5 bases at V and 0 bases at J, with 11 bases in the middle. The CDR3 is 15 amino acids. The CDR3 DNA is TGTGCCAGCAGTGTGGACAGAGACTCTGGAAACACCATATATTTT. Protein product: CASSVDRDSGNTIYF.

This clonotype came up a few times. The chain has TRBV19 and TRBJ1-5, with no clear D. The CDR3 extends over 15 amino acids. Germline CDR1 LNHDA, CDR2 SQIVND (reference sequence). Trimming took 4 bases from V and 0 from J, leaving 10 bases between them. The CDR3 loop reads CASSKGEYSNQPQHF. DNA of the CDR3: TGTGCCAGTAGTAAGGGAGAATATAGCAATCAGCCCCAGCATTTT. Complete variable domain (other parts from reference TRBV19 and TRBJ1-5): DGGITQSPKYLFRKEGQNVTLSCEQNLNHDAMYWYRQDPGQGLRLIYYSQIVNDFQKGDIAEGYSVSREKKESFPLTVTSAQKNPTAFYLCASSKGEYSNQPQHFGDGTRLSIL.

The CDR3 DNA reads as TGTGCCAGCAGCTTGGACGGCGGATACTCCTACGAGCAGTACTTC. This sequence encodes CASSLDGGYSYEQYF. The rearrangement uses TRBV5-6 and TRBJ2-7; D not resolved. V shed 0 bases and J shed 0 bases, with 10 bases lying between them. CDR1 is SGHDT and CDR2 is YYEEEE in the germline V gene. The CDR3 length is 15 residues. The whole variable domain, remainder taken from reference TRBV5-6 and TRBJ2-7, is DAGVTQSPTHLIKTRGQQVTLRCSPKSGHDTVSWYQQALGQGPQFIFQYYEEEERQRGNFPDRFSGHQFPNYSSELNVNALLLGDSALYLCASSLDGGYSYEQYFGPGTRLTVT.

This clonotype was counted between two and nine times. The V gene is TRBV6-1, the J gene TRBJ2-7, with 7 positions matching TRBD1. Germline CDR1 and CDR2: MNHNS and SASEGT. V was clipped by 5 bases and J by 7 bases; unmatched bases: 14. The CDR3 totals 15 residues. The CDR3 spells CASSRQGSGVEEQYF. CDR3 nucleotides: TGTGCCAGCAGTCGACAGGGCTCGGGCGTAGAAGAGCAGTACTTC.

This clonotype appeared a single time. This sequence joins TRBV6-6 and TRBJ2-3, with 9 bases lining up with TRBD2. Germline V lookup: CDR1 MNHNY, CDR2 SVGAGI (reference sequence). After removal of 6 bases from V and 6 bases from J, the junction contained 13 bases not matched to a gene. CDR3 length: 16 amino acids. CDR3 nucleotide sequence: TGTGCCAGCAGGGGGGATCAGCGGGGGGCCAGGGATACGCAGTATTTT. This encodes CASRGDQRGARDTQYF.

V gene TRBV25-1 combines with J gene TRBJ1-1; no clear D. V was cut by 5 bases and J by 5 bases, with 12 bases left in between. The CDR3 runs 13 residues. CDR1 and CDR2 (germline): MGHDK, SYGVNS. This CDR3 reads CASSMGFLTEAFF. DNA for the CDR3: TGTGCCAGCAGTATGGGGTTCCTAACTGAAGCTTTCTTT. The full variable domain, completed using reference TRBV25-1 and TRBJ1-1, is EADIYQTPRYLVIGTGKKITLECSQTMGHDKMYWYQQDPGMELHLIHYSYGVNSTEKGDLSSESTVSRIRTEHFPLTLESARPSHTSQYLCASSMGFLTEAFFGQGTRLTVV.

V is TRBV5-1 and J is TRBJ2-3; the D is unclear. The V gene's germline CDR1 is SGHRS and CDR2 YFSETQ. V was shortened by 1 base and J by 6 bases, with 15 bases between the two germline ends. The CDR3 length is 15 residues. CDR3 region: CASSLKVLDWDTQYF. The CDR3 DNA is TGCGCCAGCAGCTTGAAAGTCCTTGACTGGGATACGCAGTATTTT.

This clonotype was recorded many times. The chain recombines TRBV7-2 with TRBJ1-5, with 7 positions matching TRBD1. Germline V gene data show CDR1 as SGHTA and CDR2 as FQGNSA. The CDR3 consists of 16 residues. V shed 2 bases, J shed 2 bases, and the junction held 6 bases outside the gene matches. CDR3 amino acids: CASSLRAGGGNQPQHF. CDR3 DNA sequence: TGTGCCAGCAGCTTACGAGCAGGGGGTGGCAATCAGCCCCAGCATTTT. Using reference TRBV7-2 and TRBJ1-5 for the parts outside the CDR3, the full variable domain is GAGVSQSPSNKVTEKGKDVELRCDPISGHTALYWYRQSLGQGLEFLIYFQGNSAPDKSGLPSDRFSAERTGGSVSTLTIQRTQQEDSAVYLCASSLRAGGGNQPQHFGDGTRLSIL.

CDR3 residues: CSVAGTGEEKLFF. DNA for the CDR3: TGCAGCGTGGCCGGGACAGGGGAAGAAAAACTGTTTTTT. The rearrangement uses TRBV29-1 and TRBJ1-4; TRBD1 aligns across 10 bases. The CDR3 is 13 amino acids. Looked up from germline, CDR1 is SQVTM and CDR2 is ANQGSEA. Trimming at V came to 6 bases and at J to 8 bases, leaving 6 bases not matched to a gene.